This T cell receptor beta chain emerged from a study of PD-L1 blockade in urothelial cancer. This clone came up once. Stated time point: pretreatment peripheral blood. The authors spiked synthetic TCR analog templates into each PCR. Generated by immunoSEQ multiplex PCR, the TCRdb table keeps only in-frame clones and is missing some. The sample gives roughly 63,000 clones, 81% of which show up once; around 3.2% is in the top ten. Unmatched junction bases numbered 9, after V lost 3 bases and J lost 2 bases. The CDR3 length is 16 residues. Germline CDR1 and CDR2: SGHAT and FQNNGV. The chain employs TRBV11-2 and TRBJ2-7; 8 positions match TRBD2. The sequence was collected from a man between 65 and 85 years old with urothelial cancer. The sample in question was PBMCs, obtained around atezolizumab (anti-PD-L1) treatment. The CDR3 DNA is TGTGCCAGCAGCTTCATAGCGGGGAGGGGGGCCTACGAGCAGTACTTC. Protein product: CASSFIAGRGAYEQYF.